Described below is a single T cell receptor (beta chain) sequence and its context. This sample stems from a study of blood T cell repertoires in COVID-19. Across the whole study: Both acute and convalescent COVID-19 samples were obtained from the United States, Italy and Spain. The analysed material was cDNA or gDNA that came from T cells, B-cell-depleted T cells, or PBMCs.

Per the authors' pipeline: Estimates of nucleated cell counts were drawn from the amplification of reference gene primers. Generated by immunoSEQ multiplex PCR, the TCRdb table keeps only in-frame clones and is missing some. V and J calls and clone size are given by that table; D and trimming were obtained from the DNA. The sample lists 290,000 or so clones; 85% were seen once. The germline V gene has CDR1 SGHNT and CDR2 YYREEE (reference sequence). The length of the CDR3 is 15 residues. J lost 5 bases, V lost 4 bases, and 8 bases had no gene match. The V and J genes are TRBV5-4 and TRBJ2-5; 10 bases are shared with TRBD2. The sequencing sample was made of peripheral blood. The TCR was taken from a middle-aged man with active or convalescent COVID-19. CDR3 sequence: CASSPSGRAGETQYF. The CDR3 DNA is TGTGCCAGCAGCCCCAGCGGGAGGGCCGGGGAGACCCAGTACTTC.